Listed here is a single T cell receptor (beta chain). Its antigen remains unknown. Clones were sequenced by immunoSEQ multiplex PCR, and TCRdb holds only the in-frame ones, with some missing. The table lists about 69,000 clones, about 80% of them singletons. Before any sequencing was done, the ViraFEST assay used viral peptide pools to expand antigen-specific CD4+ T cells. Following an approximately 10-day culture, CD4+ T cells were purified. Every participant took two doses of the BNT162b2 or mRNA-1273 vaccine. Peptides at about 10 ug/ml and IL-2 at 10 IU/ml were added to more than 1.5 million PBMC per well. Both day 3 and day 7 saw half the medium replaced with IL-2 medium. CDR1 is LNHDA and CDR2 is SQIVND in the germline V gene (reference sequence). The V and J ends lost 2 bases and 5 bases respectively, with 12 bases between them. The CDR3 is made up of 14 amino acids. The sample is drawn from a study of vaccination effects on CD4 cells after COVID-19. About the research overall: After the second dose, samples were taken at median day 72. Regarding the study as a whole: Late post-vaccination, clones induced by infection and those induced by vaccine underwent marked clonal contraction.

This TCR derives from a human donor who received a COVID-19 vaccine. The chain carries TRBV19 and TRBJ2-5; D perhaps matches TRBD2 (5 bases). Sequenced material: CD4+ T cells from PBMCs cultured with HCoV-OC43 spike peptides, taken after COVID-19 vaccination. Subset here: HCoV-OC43 spike overlapping peptide pool stimulation. The CDR3 sequence: CASSIKGSGETQYF. The CDR3 DNA reads as TGTGCCAGTAGTATAAAAGGGTCGGGGGAGACCCAGTACTTC. Full variable domain (rest looked up from reference TRBV19 and TRBJ2-5): DGGITQSPKYLFRKEGQNVTLSCEQNLNHDAMYWYRQDPGQGLRLIYYSQIVNDFQKGDIAEGYSVSREKKESFPLTVTSAQKNPTAFYLCASSIKGSGETQYFGPGTRLLVL.